The sequence of this T cell receptor (beta chain) was determined in a study of control samples from healthy donors and cancer patients. The V gene lost 2 bases and the J gene lost 5 bases, with 10 bases spanning the gap. Germline V gene sequence: CDR1 MNHEY, CDR2 SVGAGI. This CDR3 comprises 13 residues. Sequencing was performed with immunoSEQ multiplex PCR; in TCRdb, only in-frame clones are kept and a portion is missing. The sample holds almost 85,000 clones, 85% to 95% seen once. The sequenced sample consisted of blood. This sequence was found in a woman between 18 and 30 years old in good health. This chain links TRBV6-5 with TRBJ2-7; D not certain. The CDR3 nucleotides read TGTGCCAGCAGTTACAGGGAAAATGACGAGCAGTACTTC. It translates to CASSYRENDEQYF.